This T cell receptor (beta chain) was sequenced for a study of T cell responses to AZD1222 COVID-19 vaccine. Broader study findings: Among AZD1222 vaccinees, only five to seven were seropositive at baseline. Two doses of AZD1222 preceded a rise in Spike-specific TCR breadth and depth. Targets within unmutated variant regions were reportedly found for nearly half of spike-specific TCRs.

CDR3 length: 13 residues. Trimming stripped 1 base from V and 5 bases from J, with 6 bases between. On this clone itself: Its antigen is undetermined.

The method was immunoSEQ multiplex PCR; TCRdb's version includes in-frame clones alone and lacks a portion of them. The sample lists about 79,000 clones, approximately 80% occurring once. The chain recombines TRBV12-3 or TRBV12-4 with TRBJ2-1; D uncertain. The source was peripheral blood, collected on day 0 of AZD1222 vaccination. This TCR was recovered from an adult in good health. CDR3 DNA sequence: TGTGCCAGCAGTTTAGGGACCCACAATGAGCAGTTCTTC. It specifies CASSLGTHNEQFF.